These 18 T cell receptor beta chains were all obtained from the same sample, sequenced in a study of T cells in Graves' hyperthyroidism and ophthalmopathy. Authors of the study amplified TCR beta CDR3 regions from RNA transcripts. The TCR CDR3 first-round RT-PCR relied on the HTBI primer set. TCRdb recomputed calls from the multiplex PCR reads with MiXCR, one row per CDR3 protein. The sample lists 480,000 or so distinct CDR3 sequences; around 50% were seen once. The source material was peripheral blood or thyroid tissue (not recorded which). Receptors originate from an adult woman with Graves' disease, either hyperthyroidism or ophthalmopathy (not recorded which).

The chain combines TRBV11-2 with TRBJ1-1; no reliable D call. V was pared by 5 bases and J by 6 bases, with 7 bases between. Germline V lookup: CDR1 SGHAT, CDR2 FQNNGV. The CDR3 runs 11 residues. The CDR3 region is CASSVSAEAFF. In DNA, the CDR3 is TGTGCCAGCAGCGTGAGCGCTGAAGCTTTCTTT.

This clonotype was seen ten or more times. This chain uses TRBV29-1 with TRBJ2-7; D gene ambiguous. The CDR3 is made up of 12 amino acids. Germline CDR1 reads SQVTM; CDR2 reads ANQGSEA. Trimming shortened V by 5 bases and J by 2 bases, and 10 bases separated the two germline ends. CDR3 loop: CSVSKLTYEQYF. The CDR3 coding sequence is TGCAGCGTTTCGAAGCTAACCTACGAGCAGTACTTC.

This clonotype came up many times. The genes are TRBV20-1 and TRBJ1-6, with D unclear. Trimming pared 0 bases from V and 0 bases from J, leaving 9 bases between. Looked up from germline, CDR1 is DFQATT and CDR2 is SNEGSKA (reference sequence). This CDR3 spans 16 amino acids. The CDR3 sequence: CSARDEISSYNSPLHF. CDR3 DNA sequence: TGCAGTGCTAGAGATGAGATCAGCTCCTATAATTCACCCCTCCACTTT.

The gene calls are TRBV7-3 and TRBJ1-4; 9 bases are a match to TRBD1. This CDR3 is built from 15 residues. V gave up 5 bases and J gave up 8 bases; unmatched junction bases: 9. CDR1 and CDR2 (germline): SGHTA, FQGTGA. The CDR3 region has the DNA TGTGCCAGCAGCCCTGGGGACAGGGCAGGAGAAAAACTGTTTTTT. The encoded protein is CASSPGDRAGEKLFF.

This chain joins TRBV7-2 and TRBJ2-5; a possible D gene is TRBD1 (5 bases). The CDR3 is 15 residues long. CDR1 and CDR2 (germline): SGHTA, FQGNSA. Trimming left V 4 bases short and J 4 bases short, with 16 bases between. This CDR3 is CASSSTQGVLETQYF. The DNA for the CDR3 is TGTGCCAGCAGCTCAACCCAGGGTGTGTTAGAGACCCAGTACTTC.

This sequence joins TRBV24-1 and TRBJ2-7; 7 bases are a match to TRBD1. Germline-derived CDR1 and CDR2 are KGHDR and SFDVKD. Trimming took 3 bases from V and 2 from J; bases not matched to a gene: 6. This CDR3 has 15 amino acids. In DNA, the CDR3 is TGTGCCACCAGTGATACACGGACAGGCGCCTACGAGCAGTACTTC. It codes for CATSDTRTGAYEQYF.

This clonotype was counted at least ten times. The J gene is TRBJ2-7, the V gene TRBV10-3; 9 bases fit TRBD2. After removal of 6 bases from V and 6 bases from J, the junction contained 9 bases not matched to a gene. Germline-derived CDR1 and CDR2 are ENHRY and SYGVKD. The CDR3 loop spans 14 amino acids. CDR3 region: CAIRGTSSAVEQYF. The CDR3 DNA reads TGTGCCATCAGGGGGACTAGCTCGGCCGTCGAGCAGTACTTC.

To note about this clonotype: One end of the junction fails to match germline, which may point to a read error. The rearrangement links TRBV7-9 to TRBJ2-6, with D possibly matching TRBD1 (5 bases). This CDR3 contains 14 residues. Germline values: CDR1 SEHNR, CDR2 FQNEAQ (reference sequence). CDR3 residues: CASSIESGAYVLTF. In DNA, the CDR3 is TGTGCCAGCAGCATCGAGTCTGGGGCCTACGTCCTGACTTTC.

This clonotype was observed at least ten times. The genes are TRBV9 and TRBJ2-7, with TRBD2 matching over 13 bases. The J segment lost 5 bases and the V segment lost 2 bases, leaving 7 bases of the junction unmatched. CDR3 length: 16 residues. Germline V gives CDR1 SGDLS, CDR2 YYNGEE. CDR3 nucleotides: TGTGCCAGCAGCGTTAGGGGACTAGCGGGAAATGACGAGCAGTACTTC. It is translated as CASSVRGLAGNDEQYF.

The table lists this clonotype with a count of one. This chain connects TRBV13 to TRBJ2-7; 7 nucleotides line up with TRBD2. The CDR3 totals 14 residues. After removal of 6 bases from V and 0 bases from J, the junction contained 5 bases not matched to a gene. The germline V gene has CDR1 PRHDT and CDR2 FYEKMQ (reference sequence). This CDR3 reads CASSSSGHSYEQYF. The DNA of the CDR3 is TGTGCCAGCAGTTCTAGCGGCCACTCCTACGAGCAGTACTTC.

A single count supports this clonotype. CDR3 coding DNA: TGCAGTGCCAAACGGGTGGAGGACACTGAAGCTTTCTTT. Translating it yields CSAKRVEDTEAFF. The V and J genes are TRBV20-1 and TRBJ1-1, with D unresolved. Trimming shortened V by 6 bases and J by 3 bases, and 14 bases separated the two germline ends. The CDR3 spans 13 residues. CDR1 and CDR2 (germline): DFQATT, SNEGSKA (reference sequence).

The CDR3 spells CASSLDSGHSGNTIYF. CDR3 bases: TGTGCCAGCAGCTTAGACAGCGGGCACTCTGGAAACACCATATATTTT. This rearrangement joins TRBV11-2 to TRBJ1-3; no definite D call. Germline assignment: CDR1 SGHAT and CDR2 FQNNGV. The CDR3 covers 16 residues. Trimming pared 0 bases from V and 0 bases from J, leaving 9 bases between.

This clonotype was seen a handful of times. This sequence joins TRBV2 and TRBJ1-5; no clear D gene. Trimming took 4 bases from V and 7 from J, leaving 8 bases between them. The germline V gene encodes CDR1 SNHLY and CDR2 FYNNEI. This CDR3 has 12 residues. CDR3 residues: CASSGGMQPQHF. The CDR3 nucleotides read TGTGCCAGCAGTGGAGGGATGCAGCCCCAGCATTTT.

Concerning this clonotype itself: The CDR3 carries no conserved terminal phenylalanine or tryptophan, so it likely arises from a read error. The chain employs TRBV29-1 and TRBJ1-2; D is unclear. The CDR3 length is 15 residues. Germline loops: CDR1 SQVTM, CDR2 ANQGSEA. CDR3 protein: CSARDSGQTNYGYTL. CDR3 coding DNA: TGCAGTGCTAGAGATTCGGGCCAGACAAACTATGGCTACACCCTC.

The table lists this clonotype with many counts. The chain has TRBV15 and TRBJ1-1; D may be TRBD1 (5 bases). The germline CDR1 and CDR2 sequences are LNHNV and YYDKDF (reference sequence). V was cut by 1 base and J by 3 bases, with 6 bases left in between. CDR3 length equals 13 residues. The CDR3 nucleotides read TGTGCCACCAGCAGAGCCAGGGACACTGAAGCTTTCTTT. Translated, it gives CATSRARDTEAFF.

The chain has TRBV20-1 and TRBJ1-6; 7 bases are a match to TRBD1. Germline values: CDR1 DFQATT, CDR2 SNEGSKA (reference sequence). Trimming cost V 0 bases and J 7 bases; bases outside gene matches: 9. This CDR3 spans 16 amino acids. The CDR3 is CSAREDRPRVNSPLHF. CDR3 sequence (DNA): TGCAGTGCTAGAGAGGACAGGCCCCGGGTAAATTCACCCCTCCACTTT.

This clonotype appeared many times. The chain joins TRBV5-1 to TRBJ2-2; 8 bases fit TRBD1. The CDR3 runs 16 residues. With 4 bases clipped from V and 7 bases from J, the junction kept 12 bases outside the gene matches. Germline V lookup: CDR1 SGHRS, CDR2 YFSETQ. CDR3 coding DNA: TGCGCCAGCAGCCTTCTTGCCAGGGGGCTTGGCGGGGAGCTGTTTTTT. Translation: CASSLLARGLGGELFF.

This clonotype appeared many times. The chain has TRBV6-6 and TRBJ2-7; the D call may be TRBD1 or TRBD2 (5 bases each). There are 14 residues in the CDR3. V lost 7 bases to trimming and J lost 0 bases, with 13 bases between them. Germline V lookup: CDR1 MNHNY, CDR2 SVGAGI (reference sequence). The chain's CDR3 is CASTGTVSSYEQYF. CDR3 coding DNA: TGTGCCAGCACCGGGACCGTAAGCTCCTACGAGCAGTACTTC.